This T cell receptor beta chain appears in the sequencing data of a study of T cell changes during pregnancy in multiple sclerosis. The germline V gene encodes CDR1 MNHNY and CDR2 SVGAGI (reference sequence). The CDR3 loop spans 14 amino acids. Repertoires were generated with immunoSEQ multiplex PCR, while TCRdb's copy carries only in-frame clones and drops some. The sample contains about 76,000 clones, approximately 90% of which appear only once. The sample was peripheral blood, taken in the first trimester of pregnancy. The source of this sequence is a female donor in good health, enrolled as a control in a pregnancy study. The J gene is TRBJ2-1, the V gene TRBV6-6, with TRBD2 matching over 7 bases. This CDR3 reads CATGGLAEYNEQFF. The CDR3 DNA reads TGTGCGACCGGTGGGCTAGCGGAATACAATGAGCAGTTCTTC.